These 19 T cell receptor beta chains share one sample of origin, sequenced in a study of shared clonotypes between healthy human individuals. Clones were sequenced by immunoSEQ multiplex PCR, and TCRdb holds only the in-frame ones, with some missing. Counted here are about 490,000 clones, approximately 80% occurring once; the ten biggest clones make up approximately 12%. Sequenced material: PBMCs. The receptors were sampled from a woman in her thirties or forties in good health. Some clones in this sample may be carry-over from other donors' samples.

The rearrangement joins TRBV5-1 to TRBJ1-1; D uncertain. Germline V gives CDR1 SGHRS, CDR2 YFSETQ. CDR3 length equals 14 residues. V was shortened by 0 bases and J by 2 bases, with 8 bases between the two germline ends. In DNA, the CDR3 is TGCGCCAGCAGCTTGGAGGCGGATAACACTGAAGCTTTCTTT. Its translation: CASSLEADNTEAFF.

The V gene is TRBV6-1, the J gene TRBJ2-2, with unresolved D. The CDR3 loop spans 10 amino acids. CDR1 MNHNS and CDR2 SASEGT come from the germline V gene. The V and J ends lost 2 bases and 9 bases respectively, with 1 base between them. The chain's CDR3 is CASSERELFF. The CDR3 DNA follows: TGTGCCAGCAGTGAAAGGGAGCTGTTTTTT.

The gene calls are TRBV19 and TRBJ2-7; TRBD1 aligns across 8 bases. The CDR3 has 13 amino acids. Germline loops: CDR1 LNHDA, CDR2 SQIVND (reference sequence). Losses at the gene ends were 5 bases for V and 3 bases for J; bases not matched to a gene: 3. CDR3 DNA: TGTGCCAGTAGTCTGGACAGGGACTACGAGCAGTACTTC. Residues: CASSLDRDYEQYF.

This clone was seen a single time. J is TRBJ2-1 and V is TRBV10-1; TRBD1 agrees at 7 bases. This CDR3 comprises 16 residues. Germline-derived CDR1 and CDR2 are WNHNN and SYGVQD (reference sequence). J gave up 11 bases and V 3 bases, and 16 bases lay outside the gene matches. Here the CDR3 DNA reads TGCGCCAGCAGTGATGACAGGGCAGCGCCCCAAATTCAGCAGTTCTTC. It translates to CASSDDRAAPQIQQFF.

This clone occurred many times. V gene TRBV10-3 combines with J gene TRBJ2-7; TRBD2 matches at 10 bases. CDR1 is ENHRY and CDR2 is SYGVKD in the germline V gene. The ends lost 2 bases at V and 1 base at J; junction bases unmatched: 8. This CDR3 is built from 17 residues. The CDR3, as DNA: TGTGCCATCAGTGAGCCAGCTAGCGGGAGAGCTTCCTACGAGCAGTACTTC. Translating gives CAISEPASGRASYEQYF.

This clone was recorded only once. The chain couples TRBV10-2 to TRBJ1-2; maybe TRBD1 (5 bases). The CDR3 covers 16 residues. Trimming pared 0 bases from V and 0 bases from J, leaving 11 bases between. CDR1 WSHSY and CDR2 SAAADI come from the germline V gene. The CDR3 coding sequence is TGCGCCAGCAGTGAGTCAGGGGTATGGGCTAACTATGGCTACACCTTC. Its protein is CASSESGVWANYGYTF.

This clone occurred many times. This rearrangement joins TRBV13 to TRBJ1-2; D might be TRBD1 (6 bases). This CDR3 has 13 amino acids. CDR1 and CDR2 from the germline V gene are PRHDT and FYEKMQ (reference sequence). V was clipped by 2 bases and J by 3 bases, with 7 bases between them. The chain's CDR3 is CASSLKGDYGYTF. The CDR3 DNA reads as TGTGCCAGCAGCTTAAAGGGGGACTATGGCTACACCTTC.

A few counts support this clone. The V and J genes are TRBV7-2 and TRBJ2-1, with D hard to call. Trimming took off 5 bases at V and 9 bases at J, with 11 bases between the two ends. There are 12 residues in the CDR3. CDR1 SGHTA and CDR2 FQGNSA come from the germline V gene. The CDR3, as DNA: TGTGCCAGCAGCAGGTCCCCGGGTGAGCAGTTCTTC. Its translation: CASSRSPGEQFF. Looking up the rest from reference TRBV7-2 and TRBJ2-1 gives the full variable domain: GAGVSQSPSNKVTEKGKDVELRCDPISGHTALYWYRQSLGQGLEFLIYFQGNSAPDKSGLPSDRFSAERTGGSVSTLTIQRTQQEDSAVYLCASSRSPGEQFFGPGTRLTVL.

The gene calls are TRBV10-1 and TRBJ2-7; D uncertain. CDR1 and CDR2 (germline): WNHNN, SYGVQD (reference sequence). The CDR3 loop spans 13 amino acids. Trimming left V 2 bases short and J 5 bases short, with 10 bases between. The CDR3 region is CASSEGEVNEQYF. CDR3 coding DNA: TGCGCCAGCAGTGAGGGGGAAGTCAACGAGCAGTACTTC.

This clone was picked up one time. The rearrangement joins TRBV11-3 to TRBJ2-7, with 8 bases identical to TRBD2. V gave up 5 bases and J gave up 0 bases; unmatched junction bases: 3. The germline CDR1 and CDR2 sequences are SGHNT and YENEEA. The CDR3 runs to 14 residues. The CDR3 nucleotides read TGTGCCAGCAGCGCCACTAGCGGCTCCTACGAGCAGTACTTC. Translating it yields CASSATSGSYEQYF.

A note on this clone: One end of the junction fails to match germline, which may point to a read error. V gene TRBV7-7 combines with J gene TRBJ2-2; D ambiguous. The germline V gene encodes CDR1 SSHAT and CDR2 FNYEAQ (reference sequence). The CDR3 sequence is 12 residues long. The CDR3, as DNA: TGTGCTAGCAGCCCACTCACCGGGGAGCTGTTTTTT. It encodes CASSPLTGELFF. The entire variable domain, with the rest obtained from reference TRBV7-7 and TRBJ2-2, is as follows: GAGVSQSPRYKVTKRGQDVTLRCDPISSHATLYWYQQALGQGPEFLTYFNYEAQPDKSGLPSDRFSAERPEGSISTLTIQRTEQRDSAMYRCASSPLTGELFFGEGSRLTVL.

This clone was recorded at least ten times. The chain has TRBV29-1 and TRBJ2-7; D is undetermined. The CDR3 has 11 amino acids. CDR1 SQVTM and CDR2 ANQGSEA come from the germline V gene. V dropped 3 bases and J dropped 0 bases, with 3 bases sitting between them. The CDR3 is CSVEGSYEQYF. As DNA, the CDR3 is TGCAGCGTTGAGGGCTCCTACGAGCAGTACTTC.

The V call is TRBV11-2, the J call TRBJ1-1, with 8 bases that match TRBD1. The CDR3 is 15 amino acids. Germline V gene data show CDR1 as SGHAT and CDR2 as FQNNGV. V gave up 5 bases and J gave up 3 bases; unmatched junction bases: 8. For the CDR3, the DNA is TGTGCCAGCAGCCCCGGCCCGGACAGGGACACTGAAGCTTTCTTT. This codes for CASSPGPDRDTEAFF.

The gene calls are TRBV10-2 and TRBJ1-5, with D perhaps matching TRBD1 (5 bases). This CDR3 has 16 amino acids. The germline V gene encodes CDR1 WSHSY and CDR2 SAAADI. V dropped 3 bases and J dropped 0 bases, with 12 bases sitting between them. CDR3 region: CASSELGGYSNQPQHF. The DNA for the CDR3 is TGCGCCAGCAGTGAATTGGGGGGTTATAGCAATCAGCCCCAGCATTTT.

The V and J genes are TRBV30 and TRBJ2-5; perhaps TRBD2 as D (6 bases). Germline CDR1 GTSNPN, CDR2 SVGIG (reference sequence). The CDR3 length is 14 residues. V dropped 0 bases and J dropped 4 bases, with 12 bases sitting between them. The CDR3 reads CAWSVLRDRETQYF. The CDR3 DNA reads as TGTGCCTGGAGTGTACTGCGGGATCGAGAGACCCAGTACTTC.

The genes are TRBV15 and TRBJ1-4; possibly TRBD1 for D (6 bases). This CDR3 is 15 amino acids long. Germline values: CDR1 LNHNV, CDR2 YYDKDF (reference sequence). V gave up 0 bases and J gave up 7 bases, with 12 bases separating them. CDR3 region: CATSRDRDTGEKLFF. CDR3 DNA sequence: TGTGCCACCAGCAGAGACCGGGACACCGGTGAAAAACTGTTTTTT.

The chain combines TRBV14 with TRBJ2-3, with D hard to call. V lost 3 bases, J lost 4 bases, and 17 bases lay in between. The CDR3 covers 16 residues. Germline loops: CDR1 SGHDN, CDR2 FVKESK. CDR3 DNA: TGTGCCAGCAGCCAGCCAGGTTTGGCGGTTGCAGATACGCAGTATTTT. This translates into CASSQPGLAVADTQYF.

This clone was seen just once. The rearrangement joins TRBV4-1 to TRBJ1-3; a possible D gene is TRBD1 (6 bases). The germline V gene has CDR1 MGHRA and CDR2 YSYEKL. The V end was cut by 0 bases, the J end by 15 bases, with 15 bases between. The CDR3 runs 13 residues. The CDR3 nucleotides are TGCGCCAGCAGCCAAGAGCCGCTCCGGACAGCATATTTT. It codes for CASSQEPLRTAYF.

This clone was seen once. The J gene is TRBJ2-5, the V gene TRBV11-2; D is uncertain. This CDR3 comprises 13 residues. The ends were cut back, 0 bases at V and 10 bases at J, with 12 bases in the middle. Germline V gene sequence: CDR1 SGHAT, CDR2 FQNNGV. The CDR3 coding sequence is TGTGCCAGCAGCTTAGAAGAAGGGCTAAGCCAGTACTTC. Translation gives CASSLEEGLSQYF.